What follows describes a single TCR beta chain. Its matching antigen is unknown. The germline CDR1 and CDR2 sequences are MNHNS and SASEGT. The CDR3 runs to 12 residues. Trimming stripped 7 bases from V and 4 bases from J, with 10 bases between. The sample comes from a study of shared clonotypes between healthy human individuals. Notes on the study in general: Larger richness was generally estimated for naive than memory subsets.

Sequenced by immunoSEQ multiplex PCR; TCRdb stores in-frame clones only, minus some. The table has over a million clones, roughly 96% seen once. This TCR was sampled from a man between 25 and 39 years old in good health. The genes are TRBV6-1 and TRBJ2-5; weak D call: TRBD2 (5 bases). The sequenced sample was naive CD4+ T cells sorted from blood. Subset of the sample: CD45RA+ positively selected. CDR3 coding DNA: TGTGCCAGCACTTGGACTGCAGAGACCCAGTACTTC. It is translated as CASTWTAETQYF.